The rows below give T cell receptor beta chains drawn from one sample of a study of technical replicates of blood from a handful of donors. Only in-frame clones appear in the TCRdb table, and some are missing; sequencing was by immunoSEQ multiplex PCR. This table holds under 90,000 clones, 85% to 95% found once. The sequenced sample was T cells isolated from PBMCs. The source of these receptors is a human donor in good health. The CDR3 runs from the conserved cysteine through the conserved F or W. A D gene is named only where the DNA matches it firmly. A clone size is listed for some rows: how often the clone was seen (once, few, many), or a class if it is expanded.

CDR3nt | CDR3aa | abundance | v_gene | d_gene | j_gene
TGCGCCAGCAGCTTGGAGCCTAGTGGGACAGGGAATAATTCACCCCTCCACTTT | CASSLEPSGTGNNSPLHF | once | TRBV5-1 | TRBD1 | TRBJ1-6
TGTGCCAGCAGAACACTGGACAGGGAAAATCAGCCCCAGCATTTT | CASRTLDRENQPQHF | NA | TRBV28 | TRBD1 | TRBJ1-5
TGTGCCTGGAGTCCAGGGGTCGAGCAGTTCTTC | CAWSPGVEQFF | NA | TRBV30 | NA | TRBJ2-1
TGTGCCAGCAGTGAAGCGCGTCGTCCCGGGGAGCTGTTTTTT | CASSEARRPGELFF | NA | TRBV2 | NA | TRBJ2-2
TGTGCCAGTAGTTACTGGCAGGGGAGTATGTACAATGAGCAGTTCTTC | CASSYWQGSMYNEQFF | few | TRBV19 | NA | TRBJ2-1
TGTGCCAGCAGTTTATCTCTGAATTGGGCCGATGGCTTTGCAGCTGAAGCTTTCTTT | CASSLSLNWADGFAAEAFF | NA | TRBV27 | NA | TRBJ1-1
TGCACCAGCAGCCGAGGCCTGTCCGAAGAACGATTTGATGAGCAGTTCTTC | CTSSRGLSEERFDEQFF | NA | TRBV1 | NA | TRBJ2-1
TGTGCCAGCAGCCCTCTATCGGGACTGGCGGGCGAGCAGTACTTC | CASSPLSGLAGEQYF | NA | TRBV2 | NA | TRBJ2-7
TGTGCCAGCAGTTACTCGGGACTAGCGAGCAATGAGCAGTTCTTC | CASSYSGLASNEQFF | NA | TRBV6-5 | TRBD2 | TRBJ2-1
TGTGCCAGCAGCCAAGGGACAGGGGCTCCCTACGAGCAGTACTTC | CASSQGTGAPYEQYF | NA | TRBV14 | TRBD1 | TRBJ2-7
TGTGCCTGGAGTGCGGTGGCGGGGGGCACAGATACGCAGTATTTT | CAWSAVAGGTDTQYF | NA | TRBV30 | TRBD2 | TRBJ2-3
TGTGCCAGCAGCTTAGATCCCTACAGACAGGTTTACAATCAGCCCCAGCATTTT | CASSLDPYRQVYNQPQHF | NA | TRBV7-2 | NA | TRBJ1-5
TGTGCCAGCAGTCGCGAGAGGCTACAGGGAGATAACGGCTACACCTTC | CASSRERLQGDNGYTF | NA | TRBV27 | NA | TRBJ1-2
TGCGCCAGCAGCTCACCGGGACAGGGGGCCCACGAGCAGTACTTC | CASSSPGQGAHEQYF | once | TRBV5-1 | TRBD1 | TRBJ2-7
TGTGCCAGCAGCCTTATCGAATGGGCAGCCAGTACTGAAGCTTTCTTT | CASSLIEWAASTEAFF | NA | TRBV28 | NA | TRBJ1-1
TGTGCCAGCAGTTGGGCAGGGGGAGGTCAGCCCCAGCATTTT | CASSWAGGGQPQHF | NA | TRBV27 | TRBD1 | TRBJ1-5
TGTGCCAGCAGTGACCCACTTTCGGGTGAAGAGACCCAGTACTTC | CASSDPLSGEETQYF | NA | TRBV6-4 | NA | TRBJ2-5
TGTGCCAGTAGTCCCCTGACAGGGGGGAACACTGAAGCTTTCTTT | CASSPLTGGNTEAFF | NA | TRBV19 | TRBD1 | TRBJ1-1
TGTGCCAGTATCGCCCCCAGGGGCCTCTATGGCTACACCTTC | CASIAPRGLYGYTF | NA | TRBV19 | NA | TRBJ1-2
TGCGCCAGCAGCCTGGGACTACAAGAGACCCAGTACTTC | CASSLGLQETQYF | NA | TRBV5-1 | TRBD2 | TRBJ2-5
TGTGCCAGTAGTATGCGGGGGCAAGGCTACACCTTC | CASSMRGQGYTF | few | TRBV19 | NA | TRBJ1-2
TGTGCCAGCAGCTCCCCCCGGGGACAGGGGGGAGAGACCCAGTACTTC | CASSSPRGQGGETQYF | NA | TRBV9 | TRBD1 | TRBJ2-5
TGTGCCAGCAGCCATCGCGGGTCTACCTACGAGCAGTACTTC | CASSHRGSTYEQYF | NA | TRBV14 | NA | TRBJ2-7
TGTGCCAGCAGTAGTGGGAGGAGCAATCAGCCCCAGCATTTT | CASSSGRSNQPQHF | NA | TRBV7-9 | NA | TRBJ1-5
TGCAGCGTTGAGGTGGGGACAGGCTCCTACGAGCAGTACTTC | CSVEVGTGSYEQYF | NA | TRBV29-1 | TRBD1 | TRBJ2-7
TGTGCCAGCAGTGACGCCGACAGGGAATTGCACACCGGGGAGCTGTTTTTT | CASSDADRELHTGELFF | NA | TRBV2 | TRBD1 | TRBJ2-2
TGCGCCAGCAGCCAAGTTGATCTTGGCATTCGAAACAATGAGCAGTTCTTC | CASSQVDLGIRNNEQFF | NA | TRBV4-1 | NA | TRBJ2-1
TGTGCCAGTAGTATGACAGTGAACACCGGGGAGCTGTTTTTT | CASSMTVNTGELFF | once | TRBV19 | NA | TRBJ2-2
TGTGCCAGCTCAACTCGGACAGGGCCTTCCTACGAGCAGTACTTC | CASSTRTGPSYEQYF | NA | TRBV18 | TRBD1 | TRBJ2-7
TGTGCCAGCAGTTCCGGGGGGTTGGGGAACACTGAAGCTTTCTTT | CASSSGGLGNTEAFF | NA | TRBV28 | NA | TRBJ1-1
TGTGCCAGCAGCAGCAACAGGGGCCCCCTCTCTGGAAACACCATATATTTT | CASSSNRGPLSGNTIYF | NA | TRBV14 | TRBD1 | TRBJ1-3
TGTGCCAGTAGTGCGCCCGGGACAGGGGAGGGCGAGCAGTACTTC | CASSAPGTGEGEQYF | NA | TRBV19 | TRBD1 | TRBJ2-7
TGTGCCTGGGGAGCCTCCAACGAGCAGTACTTC | CAWGASNEQYF | NA | TRBV30 | NA | TRBJ2-7
TGTGCCAGCAGCTCACAGGGGGGTCAGCCCCAGCATTTT | CASSSQGGQPQHF | few | TRBV7-2 | TRBD1 | TRBJ1-5
TGCGCCAGCAGCTTGGAGGGACAGGGAAGTGACGAGCAGTACTTC | CASSLEGQGSDEQYF | NA | TRBV5-1 | TRBD1 | TRBJ2-7
TGTGCCAGCAGCTGGCGGAACCGACTAGCCAAAAACATTCAGTACTTC | CASSWRNRLAKNIQYF | once | TRBV7-7 | NA | TRBJ2-4
TGTGCCAGCAGCTTAATAGCGGCCGAAAACATTCAGTACTTC | CASSLIAAENIQYF | NA | TRBV7-2 | NA | TRBJ2-4
TGTGCCTGGATGGGGACAGGCGGTGGCTACACCTTC | CAWMGTGGGYTF | NA | TRBV30 | TRBD1 | TRBJ1-2
TGCGCCAGCAGCCTGGGGGAACCGGGACTAGCGGGGGGCCGGACCTACGAGCAGTACTTC | CASSLGEPGLAGGRTYEQYF | NA | TRBV5-1 | TRBD2 | TRBJ2-7
TGCAGCACTCGGACAGGGTGGACTGAAGCTTTCTTT | CSTRTGWTEAFF | once | TRBV29-1 | TRBD1 | TRBJ1-1
TGTGCCAGCAGATTGACTGCCAGGGGATCTATGAACACTGAAGCTTTCTTT | CASRLTARGSMNTEAFF | NA | TRBV7-9 | NA | TRBJ1-1
TGTGCCAGCAGTTACTCGGACAGTAACTATGGCTACACCTTC | CASSYSDSNYGYTF | NA | TRBV6-5 | NA | TRBJ1-2
TGTGCCAGCAGTGAAAGGAGGGCCCAGAGGAGTCCCTACGAGCAGTACTTC | CASSERRAQRSPYEQYF | NA | TRBV2 | NA | TRBJ2-7
TGCAGTGCCGATCCCGGGACAGGGGAGTACTTC | CSADPGTGEYF | NA | TRBV20-1 | TRBD1 | TRBJ2-7
TGCGCCAGCAGCCAAACCCGGGACAGGGGGCTTAATCAGCCCCAGCATTTT | CASSQTRDRGLNQPQHF | NA | TRBV4-1 | TRBD1 | TRBJ1-5
TGTGCCAGCAGCCAAGAATGGAGTTCCTATGGCTACACCTTC | CASSQEWSSYGYTF | NA | TRBV4-2 | NA | TRBJ1-2
TGTGCCAGCATTTTAAGGGGGGACAGGGGCACGTCTAAGGATGGCTACACCTTC | CASILRGDRGTSKDGYTF | NA | TRBV27 | TRBD1 | TRBJ1-2
TGCGCCAGCAGCCCGAAGGACAGGCTCCAAGAGACCCAGTACTTC | CASSPKDRLQETQYF | NA | TRBV4-1 | TRBD1 | TRBJ2-5
TGTGCCAGCAGCGTAGATGGACAGGGTAATTCACCCCTCCACTTT | CASSVDGQGNSPLHF | NA | TRBV9 | TRBD1 | TRBJ1-6
TGTGCCAGCAGCAAAAAATCCGGGGGACAGGACCACTATGGCTACACCTTC | CASSKKSGGQDHYGYTF | NA | TRBV21-1 | NA | TRBJ1-2
TGTGCCAGCAGCGTAGGGACTAGCGGAACCCAGGGGGGCCAGTACTTC | CASSVGTSGTQGGQYF | NA | TRBV9 | TRBD2 | TRBJ2-5
TGTGCCAGTAGTATGAGCGGAAGCTCCTACGAGCAGTACTTC | CASSMSGSSYEQYF | NA | TRBV19 | NA | TRBJ2-7
TGTGCCAGCAGCCCCGACAGGGGCCAAGAGACCCAGTACTTC | CASSPDRGQETQYF | NA | TRBV7-3 | TRBD1 | TRBJ2-5
TGTGCCAGCAGTCCAGCGGGAGAGGGGACCCAGTACTTC | CASSPAGEGTQYF | NA | TRBV25-1 | TRBD2 | TRBJ2-5
TGTGCCAGCTCACGACTAGCGGAAACCGGGGAGCTGTTTTTT | CASSRLAETGELFF | NA | TRBV6-4 | TRBD2 | TRBJ2-2
TGCAGCGTTGATCGACAGGGCTGGGACAATGAGCAGTTCTTC | CSVDRQGWDNEQFF | once | TRBV29-1 | TRBD1 | TRBJ2-1
TGCAGCGTTGGTATTAGCGGGAGGGCCACTGAGCAGTTCTTC | CSVGISGRATEQFF | NA | TRBV29-1 | TRBD2 | TRBJ2-1